This TCR beta chain was retrieved from a study of CD8 T cells in ankylosing spondylitis. Study outcomes and limitations: A TCR beta motif of fewer than ten highly homologous variants appeared characteristic of ankylosing spondylitis blood. Disease-linked clones bore a CD8+ phenotype, appearing relatively rarely in peripheral blood. Earlier studies detected some motif variants in reactive arthritis synovial fluid and blood.

CDR1 and CDR2 from the germline V gene are PRHDT and FYEKMQ (reference sequence). Trimming shortened V by 5 bases and J by 2 bases, and 8 bases separated the two germline ends. CDR3 length equals 13 residues. This clonotype has at least ten counts. Its antigen is undetermined. TCRdb called the 5' RACE reads again in MiXCR, with one record for every CDR3 protein. The sample lists about 350,000 distinct CDR3 sequences, 20% to 25% occurring once. The origin of this receptor is a male donor with ankylosing spondylitis or in good health (not recorded which). The V call is TRBV13, the J call TRBJ2-3; possibly TRBD2 for D (5 bases). Sequences were obtained from blood, either unsorted or a sorted T cell fraction (not recorded which). The DNA of the CDR3 is TGTGCCAGCAGCCTGGACTCCACAGATACGCAGTATTTT. As protein: CASSLDSTDTQYF.